The following is a T cell receptor beta chain sequence with its context. Its cognate antigen is unknown. One entry per CDR3 protein, called by TCRdb with MiXCR from the RACE reads. The sample has some 350,000 distinct CDR3 sequences, about 6% seen once. Per germline, CDR1 DFQATT and CDR2 SNEGSKA (reference sequence). The CDR3 loop spans 15 amino acids. The V end lost 1 base, the J end lost 6 bases, and 13 bases lay between the germline ends. Stated time point: patch test 2, 6 weeks after DPC sensitization. Documented treatment: therapeutic diphenylcyclopropenone sensitization with weekly scalp DPC. The study drew its donors from alopecia patients who were 18 to 70 years old and suitable for DPC. This sample is part of a study of human T cells and chemical hapten exposure. Study-wide context: Alopecia universalis, totalis or areata was present in patients who were mostly female.

Broader study findings: Relative to control repertoires, expanded TCRs gave rise to significantly more large CDR3 similarity clusters. Sensitization with DPC brought no change to TCRs above 1 in 1000 in frequency.

The sequence came from a woman between 18 and 30 years old with alopecia areata. Some clones in this sample may be carry-over from other donors' samples. Material: whole blood, obtained in connection with sensitization to the hapten diphenylcyclopropenone (DPC). The chain combines TRBV20-1 with TRBJ1-6; D perhaps matches TRBD1 (5 bases). The CDR3 nucleotides read TGCAGTGCTAGAGTACCGGGGGAAGGTAATTCACCCCTCCACTTT. Translation gives CSARVPGEGNSPLHF.